Here is one T cell receptor (beta chain) with its context. V shed 5 bases and J 5 bases; nucleotides not matched to a gene: 6. The germline CDR1 and CDR2 sequences are SGHAT and FQDESV (reference sequence). CDR3 length: 14 amino acids. TCRdb independently ran MiXCR on the PCR reads; one entry per CDR3 protein. This table has roughly 18,000 distinct CDR3 sequences, around 44% appearing once. The data stem from a study of tumor-infiltrating lymphocytes in oesophageal squamous cell carcinoma. The specimen sequenced was esophageal tumor tissue. This chain links TRBV11-1 with TRBJ2-3, with 8 bases identical to TRBD2. The TCR originated in a male donor with esophageal squamous cell carcinoma. Written as DNA, the CDR3 is TGTGCCAGCAGCGGAGGACTAGCTATAGATACGCAGTATTTT. Protein: CASSGGLAIDTQYF. Full variable domain (remainder filled in from reference TRBV11-1 and TRBJ2-3): EAEVAQSPRYKITEKSQAVAFWCDPISGHATLYWYRQILGQGPELLVQFQDESVVDDSQLPKDRFSAERLKGVDSTLKIQPAELGDSAMYLCASSGGLAIDTQYFGPGTRLTVL.